Below are 5 T cell receptor beta chains sequenced from a single sample in a study of blood T cells in healthy people across ages. It was with a sample-barcoded 5' primer and a J-beta primer mix that a second PCR of about 6 to 12 cycles was run. Via MiXCR, TCRdb re-called the 5' RACE reads, giving one row per CDR3 protein. The sample lists roughly 550,000 distinct CDR3 sequences; less than 25% were seen once. These data are also associated with another study on T cells of mothers and their children.

Sample: blood. Receptors originate from a boy aged 5 to 17 in good health.

V and J are TRBV7-9 and TRBJ2-3; 13 nucleotides match TRBD2. CDR3 length: 16 amino acids. V shed 4 bases and J 4 bases; nucleotides not matched to a gene: 5. CDR1 is SEHNR and CDR2 is FQNEAQ in the germline V gene (reference sequence). In DNA, the CDR3 is TGTGCCAGCAGCTCGCCACTAGCGGGGGGGCCAGATACGCAGTATTTT. As protein: CASSSPLAGGPDTQYF.

The rearrangement links TRBV28 to TRBJ2-5; tentatively, D is TRBD1 (6 bases). This CDR3 contains 13 residues. Germline CDR1 MDHEN, CDR2 SYDVKM. Trimming left V 11 bases short and J 4 bases short, with 17 bases between. CDR3 in amino acids: CAVVRGRGETQYF. For the CDR3, the DNA is TGTGCCGTAGTAAGGGGGAGAGGAGAGACCCAGTACTTC. The variable domain in full, with the rest retrieved from reference TRBV28 and TRBJ2-5, is DVKVTQSSRYLVKRTGEKVFLECVQDMDHENMFWYRQDPGLGLRLIYFSYDVKMKEKGDIPEGYSVSREKKERFSLILESASTNQTSMYLCAVVRGRGETQYFGPGTRLLVL.

The chain carries TRBV6-2 or TRBV6-3 and TRBJ2-7, with 9 bases identical to TRBD1. With 2 bases clipped from V and 3 bases from J, the junction kept 8 bases outside the gene matches. Germline-derived CDR1 and CDR2 are MNHEY and SVGEGT. The CDR3 is 16 amino acids. CDR3 DNA sequence: TGTGCCAGCAGTTACCCCTTGGGACAGGGATACTACGAGCAGTACTTC. This sequence encodes CASSYPLGQGYYEQYF.

The chain links TRBV15 to TRBJ2-1; possible D gene TRBD2, 7 bases. V lost 2 bases, J lost 9 bases, and 17 bases lay in between. The CDR3 is made up of 15 amino acids. Germline loops: CDR1 LNHNV, CDR2 YYDKDF (reference sequence). Here the CDR3 reads CATSRRNGGGSEQFF. In DNA, the CDR3 is TGTGCCACCAGCAGACGAAATGGGGGGGGCAGTGAGCAGTTCTTC. Full variable domain (rest looked up from reference TRBV15 and TRBJ2-1): DAMVIQNPRYQVTQFGKPVTLSCSQTLNHNVMYWYQQKSSQAPKLLFHYYDKDFNNEADTPDNFQSRRPNTSFCFLDIRSPGLGDTAMYLCATSRRNGGGSEQFFGPGTRLTVL.

This clonotype appeared a few times. V usage is TRBV4-1 and J usage is TRBJ2-1; 9 bases fit TRBD2. V was clipped by 4 bases and J by 5 bases; unmatched bases: 9. CDR3 length: 16 amino acids. Germline-derived CDR1 and CDR2 are MGHRA and YSYEKL. The CDR3 region is CASSRVWLAGNNEQFF. CDR3 sequence (DNA): TGCGCCAGCAGCCGGGTATGGCTAGCGGGGAACAATGAGCAGTTCTTC.